The source of this T cell receptor (beta chain) is a study of beta chain features in type 1 diabetes. Study information: Researchers looked at roughly 100,000,000 sorted cells across all samples. Whole-study results and caveats: In these data, an HLA type influence on TCRB rearrangement remained unresolved.

One heparinised blood draw, averaging roughly 110 mL, came from each donor. Concerning this clone: Antigen specificity is unknown. Other DNA variants within this sample encode the same CDR3.

CDR1 and CDR2 from the germline V gene are SNHLY and FYNNEI. This CDR3 is built from 11 residues. V shed 6 bases and J shed 3 bases, with 4 bases lying between them. Every isolated RNA sample was fully reverse transcribed, so sequencing captured expressed TCRB transcripts. Read counts averaged approximately 3.5 million for samples of naive, central memory and regulatory T cells. Clones were sequenced by immunoSEQ multiplex PCR, and TCRdb holds only the in-frame ones, with some missing. The table shows 390,000 or so clones, with 14% occurring only once. This chain uses TRBV2 with TRBJ2-3; D is unresolved. The sequencing input was naive CD4+ T cells from blood. The clonotype originates from a man between 25 and 39 years old in good health. CDR3 sequence (DNA): TGTGCCAGCAGAGTAACAGATACGCAGTATTTT. Translating gives CASRVTDTQYF.